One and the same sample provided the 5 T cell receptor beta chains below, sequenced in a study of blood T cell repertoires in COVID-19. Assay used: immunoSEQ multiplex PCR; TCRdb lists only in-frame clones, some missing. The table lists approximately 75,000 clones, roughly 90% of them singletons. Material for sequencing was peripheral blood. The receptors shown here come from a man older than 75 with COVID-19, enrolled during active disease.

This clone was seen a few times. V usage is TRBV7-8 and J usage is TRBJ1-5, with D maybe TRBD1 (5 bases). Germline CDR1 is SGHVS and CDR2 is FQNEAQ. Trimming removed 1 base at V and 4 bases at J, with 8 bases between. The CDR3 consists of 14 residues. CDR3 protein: CASSLGRVNQPQHF. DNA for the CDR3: TGTGCCAGCAGCTTAGGCAGGGTTAATCAGCCCCAGCATTTT.

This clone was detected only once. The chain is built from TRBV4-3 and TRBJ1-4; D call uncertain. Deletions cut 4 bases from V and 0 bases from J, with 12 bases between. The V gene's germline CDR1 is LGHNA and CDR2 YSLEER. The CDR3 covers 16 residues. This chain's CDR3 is CASSPQVYATNEKLFF. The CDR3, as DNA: TGCGCCAGCAGCCCGCAGGTGTATGCAACTAATGAAAAACTGTTTTTT.

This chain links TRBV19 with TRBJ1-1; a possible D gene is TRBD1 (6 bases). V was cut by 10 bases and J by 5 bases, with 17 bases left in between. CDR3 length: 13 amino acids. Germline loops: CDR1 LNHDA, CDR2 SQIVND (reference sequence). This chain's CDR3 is CATSTGRMTEAFF. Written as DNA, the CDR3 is TGTGCCACCTCCACAGGGAGAATGACTGAAGCTTTCTTT.

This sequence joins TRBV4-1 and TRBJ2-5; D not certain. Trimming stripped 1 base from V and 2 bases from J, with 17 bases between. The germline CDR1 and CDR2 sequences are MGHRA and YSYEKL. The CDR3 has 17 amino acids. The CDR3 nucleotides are TGCGCCAGCAGCCAAGCCGGGTTGGTCACTCGACAAGAGACCCAGTACTTC. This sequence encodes CASSQAGLVTRQETQYF.

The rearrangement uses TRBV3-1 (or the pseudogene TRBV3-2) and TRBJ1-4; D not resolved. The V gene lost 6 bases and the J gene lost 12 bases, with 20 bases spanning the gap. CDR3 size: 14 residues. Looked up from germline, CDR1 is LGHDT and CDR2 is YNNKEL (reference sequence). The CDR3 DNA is TGTGCCAGCAGGCCTCCCGGGTCCCGCGGTGAACTGTTTTTT. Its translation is CASRPPGSRGELFF.